The 30 T cell receptor beta chains reported below all come from one sample, sequenced in a study of brain T cells in children with intractable seizures. TCRdb's copy holds only in-frame clones and misses some; the assay was immunoSEQ multiplex PCR. Of about 340,000 clones listed, about 93% are singletons. Described time point: blood from clinic visit 5 months post-surgery; TSC patient then seizure free. The sample here was peripheral blood, taken 5 to 6 months after surgery. All receptors derive from a boy under three years old with tuberous sclerosis and intractable seizures.

V usage is TRBV4-1 and J usage is TRBJ2-1; TRBD2 aligns across 11 bases. The CDR3 runs 15 residues. V lost 2 bases and J lost 9; bases outside the gene matches: 6. Germline values: CDR1 MGHRA, CDR2 YSYEKL. Here the CDR3 DNA reads TGCGCCAGCAGCCAATCCGGGACTAGCGGTTCTGAGCAGTTCTTC. Amino acids: CASSQSGTSGSEQFF.

The J gene is TRBJ1-1, the V gene TRBV30, with D hard to call. V lost 2 bases to trimming and J lost 6 bases, with 13 bases between them. The CDR3 has 13 amino acids. The germline CDR1 and CDR2 sequences are GTSNPN and SVGIG (reference sequence). The CDR3 nucleotides are TGTGCCTGGAGTCCTCAAGGTTGGGCTGAAGCTTTCTTT. Amino acids: CAWSPQGWAEAFF.

The chain uses TRBV18 and TRBJ1-6; 9 nucleotides agree with TRBD1. The CDR3 contains 14 residues. Per the germline V gene, CDR1 is KGHSH and CDR2 is LQKENI. V lost 4 bases to trimming and J lost 9 bases; unmatched junction nucleotides: 4. In nucleotides, the CDR3 is TGTGCCAGCTCACTACAGGGGGCGACTTCACCCCTCCACTTT. It encodes CASSLQGATSPLHF.

For this clone: One junction end disagrees with the germline gene, perhaps due to a read error. The chain joins TRBV9 to TRBJ1-2; perhaps TRBD1 as D (6 bases). Germline V gene data show CDR1 as SGDLS and CDR2 as YYNGEE. The CDR3 length is 16 residues. The CDR3 DNA reads TGTGCCAGCAGCGTAGTGGGGGCTCCGGGCAACTCTGGCTACACCTTC. It specifies CASSVVGAPGNSGYTF. Variable domain in full (rest from reference TRBV9 and TRBJ1-2): DSGVTQTPKHLITATGQRVTLRCSPRSGDLSVYWYQQSLDQGLQFLIQYYNGEERAKGNILERFSAQQFPDLHSELNLSSLELGDSALYFCASSVVGAPGNSGYTFGSGTRLTVV.

The V gene is TRBV7-9, the J gene TRBJ2-7; a possible D gene is TRBD2 (5 bases). The V gene's germline CDR1 is SEHNR and CDR2 FQNEAQ (reference sequence). The CDR3 is 13 amino acids. Between the trimmed V and J ends, which lost 6 bases and 4 bases, there was a span of 13 bases. The chain's CDR3 is CASSRVPGYEQYF. CDR3 coding DNA: TGTGCCAGCAGTAGAGTACCGGGGTACGAGCAGTACTTC. The full variable domain, its missing parts supplied by reference TRBV7-9 and TRBJ2-7, is DTGVSQNPRHKITKRGQNVTFRCDPISEHNRLYWYRQTLGQGPEFLTYFQNEAQLEKSRLLSDRFSAERPKGSFSTLEIQRTEQGDSAMYLCASSRVPGYEQYFGPGTRLTVT.

The chain has TRBV11-3 and TRBJ2-1, with a possible D match to TRBD1 (5 bases). Germline V lookup: CDR1 SGHNT, CDR2 YENEEA. V was trimmed by 5 bases and J by 4 bases, leaving 15 bases between them. There are 15 residues in the CDR3. CDR3 nucleotides: TGTGCCAGCAGCCAAGGACACTATACTTACAATGAGCAGTTCTTC. Translation gives CASSQGHYTYNEQFF. The entire variable domain, with the rest obtained from reference TRBV11-3 and TRBJ2-1, is as follows: EAGVVQSPRYKIIEKKQPVAFWCNPISGHNTLYWYLQNLGQGPELLIRYENEEAVDDSQLPKDRFSAERLKGVDSTLKIQPAELGDSAVYLCASSQGHYTYNEQFFGPGTRLTVL.

CDR3 nucleotide sequence: TGCGCCAGCAGCAACTACGGGACTAGCGGGACTTACGAGCAGTACTTC. Translation gives CASSNYGTSGTYEQYF. V and J are TRBV5-1 and TRBJ2-7, with 13 bases that match TRBD2. The V gene end was trimmed by 4 bases and the J gene end by 4 bases; junction bases not matched to a gene: 8. CDR3 size: 16 residues. Germline CDR1 reads SGHRS; CDR2 reads YFSETQ.

The J gene is TRBJ1-5, the V gene TRBV30; D gene uncertain. The CDR3 is made up of 13 amino acids. The germline V gene encodes CDR1 GTSNPN and CDR2 SVGIG (reference sequence). V gave up 2 bases and J gave up 0 bases, with 5 bases separating them. The CDR3 DNA reads TGTGCCTGGAGTACGTTTAGCAATCAGCCCCAGCATTTT. This codes for CAWSTFSNQPQHF.

This clone was seen once. This chain joins TRBV5-1 and TRBJ1-2, with a weak D call TRBD1 (5 bases). This CDR3 contains 15 residues. Germline CDR1 and CDR2: SGHRS and YFSETQ. V was clipped by 0 bases and J by 3 bases, with 12 bases between them. CDR3 DNA sequence: TGCGCCAGCAGCTTGGTTCCCCGCAGGGACTATGGCTACACCTTC. This sequence encodes CASSLVPRRDYGYTF.

The CDR3 sequence is CATSRFNGYEQYF. CDR3 sequence (DNA): TGTGCCACCAGCAGATTCAACGGCTACGAGCAGTACTTC. The chain uses TRBV15 and TRBJ2-7; D uncertain. Germline-derived CDR1 and CDR2 are LNHNV and YYDKDF (reference sequence). The CDR3 extends over 13 amino acids. V was clipped by 2 bases and J by 3 bases, with 8 bases between them.

This chain joins TRBV9 and TRBJ1-1; perhaps TRBD1 as D (6 bases). This CDR3 is built from 12 residues. From germline, CDR1 is SGDLS and CDR2 YYNGEE. V lost 3 bases, J lost 7 bases, and 10 bases lay in between. In DNA form, the CDR3 reads TGTGCCAGCAGCGCGGACAGTATTGAAGCTTTCTTT. This codes for CASSADSIEAFF.

This chain connects TRBV19 to TRBJ1-1, with D unclear. Trimming left V 6 bases short and J 5 bases short, with 13 bases between. This CDR3 is built from 13 residues. Germline loops: CDR1 LNHDA, CDR2 SQIVND (reference sequence). The CDR3: CASSTSGKTEAFF. As DNA, the CDR3 is TGTGCCAGTAGCACCTCAGGAAAGACTGAAGCTTTCTTT. The whole variable domain, remainder taken from reference TRBV19 and TRBJ1-1, is DGGITQSPKYLFRKEGQNVTLSCEQNLNHDAMYWYRQDPGQGLRLIYYSQIVNDFQKGDIAEGYSVSREKKESFPLTVTSAQKNPTAFYLCASSTSGKTEAFFGQGTRLTVV.

This clone was picked up one time. Relative to the germline gene, one junction end is altered; a read error may explain this. The V gene is TRBV3-1 (or the pseudogene TRBV3-2), the J gene TRBJ1-1; D ambiguous. Germline assignment: CDR1 LGHDT and CDR2 YNNKEL (reference sequence). The CDR3 consists of 15 residues. The CDR3 here is CASSQGVSGNAEAFF. DNA of the CDR3: TGTGCCAGCAGCCAAGGCGTCTCCGGGAACGCTGAAGCTTTCTTT.

A note on this clone: Other DNA variants within this sample encode the same CDR3. V gene TRBV7-6 combines with J gene TRBJ2-3; D call uncertain. Germline V gene data show CDR1 as SGHVS and CDR2 as FNYEAQ. The CDR3 is 12 amino acids. Trimming removed 1 base at V and 4 bases at J, with 3 bases between. The CDR3 DNA reads as TGTGCCAGCAGCTTAGGGGCAGATACGCAGTATTTT. Amino acid sequence: CASSLGADTQYF.

The chain employs TRBV5-5 and TRBJ2-1; D possibly corresponds to TRBD2 (5 bases). The CDR3 is 15 residues long. V was shortened by 2 bases and J by 2 bases, with 11 bases between the two germline ends. Germline V gene lookup returns CDR1 SGHKS and CDR2 YYEKEE (reference sequence). The CDR3 loop reads CASSFVGVPYNEQFF. DNA of the CDR3: TGTGCCAGCAGCTTCGTCGGGGTACCCTACAATGAGCAGTTCTTC.

This chain uses TRBV27 with TRBJ2-3; 7 positions agree with TRBD1. The CDR3 is 16 residues long. CDR1 MNHEY and CDR2 SMNVEV come from the germline V gene (reference sequence). V was clipped by 2 bases and J by 6 bases; unmatched bases: 11. The CDR3 DNA follows: TGTGCCAGCAGTTTAATTAGGGGGCAGGGGACCGATACGCAGTATTTT. Encoded protein: CASSLIRGQGTDTQYF.

The gene calls are TRBV2 and TRBJ2-1, with a tentative D call TRBD2 (5 bases). The CDR3 is 14 amino acids. CDR1 and CDR2 (germline): SNHLY, FYNNEI. V dropped 5 bases and J dropped 4 bases, with 12 bases sitting between them. As DNA, the CDR3 is TGTGCCAGCAGTCCAAGCGGACTTTACAATGAGCAGTTCTTC. Residues: CASSPSGLYNEQFF.

This clone was counted a single time. The chain recombines TRBV2 with TRBJ2-5; D is undetermined. CDR1 is SNHLY, CDR2 FYNNEI, per germline. This CDR3 is 15 amino acids long. Trimming took off 2 bases at V and 0 bases at J, with 10 bases between the two ends. The CDR3 sequence is CASSENTFYQETQYF. In nucleotides, the CDR3 is TGTGCCAGCAGTGAAAATACATTCTACCAAGAGACCCAGTACTTC. Supplemented by reference TRBV2 and TRBJ2-5, the full variable domain reads EPEVTQTPSHQVTQMGQEVILRCVPISNHLYFYWYRQILGQKVEFLVSFYNNEISEKSEIFDDQFSVERPDGSNFTLKIRSTKLEDSAMYFCASSENTFYQETQYFGPGTRLLVL.

The chain combines TRBV10-2 with TRBJ2-2, with TRBD2 identical over 9 bases. V gave up 7 bases and J gave up 6 bases; unmatched junction bases: 6. CDR3 length: 14 amino acids. Germline values: CDR1 WSHSY, CDR2 SAAADI. The CDR3 region is CASMAAGGPGELFF. In DNA, the CDR3 is TGCGCCAGCATGGCAGCGGGAGGACCCGGGGAGCTGTTTTTT.

The rearrangement links TRBV7-9 to TRBJ1-3; TRBD1 agrees at 7 bases. Losses at the gene ends were 5 bases for V and 3 bases for J; bases not matched to a gene: 7. The CDR3 is 15 amino acids. Germline CDR1 reads SEHNR; CDR2 reads FQNEAQ (reference sequence). The CDR3 sequence: CASSHPGGGGNTIYF. Here the CDR3 DNA reads TGTGCCAGCAGCCACCCAGGGGGGGGTGGAAACACCATATATTTT.

The chain combines TRBV7-6 with TRBJ2-5; D call uncertain. CDR3 length: 16 amino acids. Trimming stripped 4 bases from V and 2 bases from J, with 17 bases between. The germline CDR1 and CDR2 sequences are SGHVS and FNYEAQ. The CDR3 spells CASSYGRDERQETQYF. The CDR3 DNA reads TGTGCCAGCAGCTATGGACGTGACGAACGACAAGAGACCCAGTACTTC.

This clone was seen just once. The chain carries TRBV4-1 and TRBJ2-1, with D unresolved. This CDR3 is 14 amino acids long. Trimming took 6 bases from V and 0 from J, leaving 9 bases between them. Germline V lookup: CDR1 MGHRA, CDR2 YSYEKL. Here the CDR3 DNA reads TGCGCCAGCAGAGGGTTTAGCTCCTACAATGAGCAGTTCTTC. It encodes CASRGFSSYNEQFF.

The chain couples TRBV5-4 to TRBJ1-2; D is unresolved. Germline CDR1 is SGHNT and CDR2 is YYREEE (reference sequence). Trimming took 0 bases from V and 1 from J, leaving 10 bases between them. The CDR3 runs to 15 residues. CDR3 residues: CASSLAPGNNYGYTF. The CDR3 nucleotides read TGTGCCAGCAGCTTGGCCCCAGGAAATAACTATGGCTACACCTTC.

J is TRBJ1-2 and V is TRBV5-1; perhaps TRBD1 as D (6 bases). V lost 0 bases and J lost 2, with 11 bases in between. The CDR3 is made up of 15 amino acids. The germline V gene encodes CDR1 SGHRS and CDR2 YFSETQ. CDR3 loop: CASSLADSFNYGYTF. CDR3 DNA sequence: TGCGCCAGCAGCTTGGCGGACAGCTTCAACTATGGCTACACCTTC.

As concerns this clone: Other DNA sequences from this sample encode an identical CDR3 as well. The CDR3 region has the DNA TGTGCCAGCAGCTTAGACAACTATGGCTACACCTTC. Its translation: CASSLDNYGYTF. The chain links TRBV5-6 to TRBJ1-2; D remains ambiguous. Germline V gives CDR1 SGHDT, CDR2 YYEEEE. The V end lost 2 bases, the J end lost 2 bases, and 4 bases lay between the germline ends. The CDR3 sequence is 12 residues long. Using reference TRBV5-6 and TRBJ1-2 for the parts outside the CDR3, the full variable domain is DAGVTQSPTHLIKTRGQQVTLRCSPKSGHDTVSWYQQALGQGPQFIFQYYEEEERQRGNFPDRFSGHQFPNYSSELNVNALLLGDSALYLCASSLDNYGYTFGSGTRLTVV.

The chain has TRBV7-2 and TRBJ2-3, with 8 bases that match TRBD2. After removal of 5 bases from V and 2 bases from J, the junction contained 9 bases not matched to a gene. CDR1 SGHTA and CDR2 FQGNSA come from the germline V gene. The CDR3 loop spans 16 amino acids. The CDR3 DNA sequence: TGTGCCAGCAGCCCCCAACCGGGGGGGGCCACAGATACGCAGTATTTT. Its protein is CASSPQPGGATDTQYF.

The count of this clone is one. V usage is TRBV21-1 and J usage is TRBJ2-2; the D call in the table, TRBD1, was not verified against the DNA. TRBV21-1 is designated a pseudogene. The CDR3 covers 16 residues. CDR3 sequence (DNA): TGTGCCAGCACTTTTAGCCAGGGGGGGAACACCGGGGAGCTGTTTTTT. Residues: CASTFSQGGNTGELFF.

The chain links TRBV2 to TRBJ2-5, with D unresolved. The germline V gene has CDR1 SNHLY and CDR2 FYNNEI. Trimming took off 4 bases at V and 5 bases at J, with 8 bases between the two ends. This CDR3 region has 12 residues. The CDR3 here is CASSARWETQYF. The DNA of the CDR3 is TGTGCCAGCAGTGCACGGTGGGAGACCCAGTACTTC.

CDR3 in amino acids: CASSSYGAAYNEQFF. CDR3 bases: TGTGCCAGCAGTTCCTACGGGGCGGCATACAATGAGCAGTTCTTC. The rearrangement links TRBV6-5 to TRBJ2-1, with D perhaps given as TRBD1 or TRBD2 (5 bases each). V was cut by 4 bases and J by 4 bases, with 14 bases left in between. Germline V gene sequence: CDR1 MNHEY, CDR2 SVGAGI. The CDR3 totals 15 residues.

This chain links TRBV15 with TRBJ1-4; D gene unclear. The CDR3 is made up of 15 amino acids. Per germline, CDR1 LNHNV and CDR2 YYDKDF (reference sequence). Deletions cut 3 bases from V and 1 base from J, with 9 bases between. The CDR3 sequence is CATSSTRETNEKLFF. CDR3 nucleotide sequence: TGTGCCACCAGCAGTACAAGGGAAACTAATGAAAAACTGTTTTTT.